This T cell receptor (beta chain) was sequenced during a study of T cell changes during pregnancy in multiple sclerosis (dated by TCRdb to the late 2010s). Regarding the complete study: In women with multiple sclerosis, the researchers looked at how the T cell repertoire shifted as pregnancy progressed.

As encoded in the germline V gene, CDR1 is SGHTA while CDR2 is FQGTGA. The CDR3 runs 12 residues from the cysteine to the phenylalanine. Only the CDR3 DNA is retained, 36 bases long and in frame from the first base. V is clipped by 5 bases and J by 6 bases, and the sequence between their germline boundaries is 8 bases long. A note on this clone: This receptor's antigen is unknown. Base qualities are missing; no much larger clone stands one base away.

To prepare the library, the immunoSEQ multiplex PCR assay was applied. The table was pulled from immuneACCESS by TCRdb, which kept in-frame rearrangements only. Such tables lose some clones; where checked, under half of the loss comes from unresolved V genes, and the rest has no known cause. The sample has approximately 22,000 clones on record, over 80% of them singletons. In total, the top ten clones hold about 7% of the sample. Recombination linked TRBV7-3 to TRBJ2-1, with a tentative D gene TRBD2 over 6 matching bases. The sequences come from CD8+ T cells from peripheral blood mononuclear cells, collected in the third trimester of pregnancy. The sequence was collected from a female donor with multiple sclerosis, enrolled in a pregnancy study. For the CDR3, the sequence is CASSPGGNEQFF. The DNA reads as follows: TGTGCCAGCAGCCCCGGGGGCAATGAGCAGTTCTTC.